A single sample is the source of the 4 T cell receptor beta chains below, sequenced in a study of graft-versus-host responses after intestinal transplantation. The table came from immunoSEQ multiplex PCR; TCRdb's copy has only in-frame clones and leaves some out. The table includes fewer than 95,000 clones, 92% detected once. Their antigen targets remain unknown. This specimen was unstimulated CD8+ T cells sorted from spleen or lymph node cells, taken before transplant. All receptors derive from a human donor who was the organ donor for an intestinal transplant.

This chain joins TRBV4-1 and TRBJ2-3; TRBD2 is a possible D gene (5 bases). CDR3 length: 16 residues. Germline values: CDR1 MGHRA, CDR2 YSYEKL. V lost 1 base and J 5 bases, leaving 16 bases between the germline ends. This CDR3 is CASSQGTLGAQDTQYF. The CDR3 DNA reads TGCGCCAGCAGCCAAGGGACTCTGGGAGCACAAGATACGCAGTATTTT.

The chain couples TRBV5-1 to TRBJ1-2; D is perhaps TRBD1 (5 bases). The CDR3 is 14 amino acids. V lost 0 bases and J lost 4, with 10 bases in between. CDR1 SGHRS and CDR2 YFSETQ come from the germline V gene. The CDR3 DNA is TGCGCCAGCAGCTTGGGAAGGGGCTTCTATGGCTACACCTTC. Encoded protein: CASSLGRGFYGYTF.

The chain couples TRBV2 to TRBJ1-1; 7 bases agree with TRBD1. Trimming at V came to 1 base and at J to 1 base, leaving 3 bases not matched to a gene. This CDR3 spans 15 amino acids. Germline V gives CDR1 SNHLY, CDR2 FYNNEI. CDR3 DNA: TGTGCCAGCAGTGAAGAGGGGGCCGGGAACACTGAAGCTTTCTTT. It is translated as CASSEEGAGNTEAFF.

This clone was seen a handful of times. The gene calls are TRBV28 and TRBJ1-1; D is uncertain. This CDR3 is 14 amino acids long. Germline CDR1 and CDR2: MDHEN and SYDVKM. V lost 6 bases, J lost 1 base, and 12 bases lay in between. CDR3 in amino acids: CASRAAPGNTEAFF. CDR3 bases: TGTGCCAGCAGGGCCGCGCCAGGGAACACTGAAGCTTTCTTT.